A selection of T cell receptor beta chains follows, all from one sample in a study of shared clonotypes between healthy human individuals. The repertoire was sequenced with immunoSEQ multiplex PCR; TCRdb's copy has only in-frame clones and lacks some. The sample has tens of thousands of clones; about 61% are singletons. Sequencing was carried out using memory CD8+ T cells sorted from blood. These receptors came from a man aged 25 to 45 in good health. Both conserved end residues are part of each CDR3. A D gene is named only where the DNA matches it firmly. Rows give clone size only sometimes, using once, few, many, or a class for an expanded clone.

D gene: -
clone size: -
V gene: TRBV7-3
J gene: TRBJ2-1
CDR3 protein: CASSLREGGEQFF
CDR3 DNA: TGTGCCAGCAGCTTAAGAGAGGGAGGTGAGCAGTTCTTC

D gene: TRBD2
clone size: -
V gene: TRBV27
J gene: TRBJ2-7
CDR3 protein: CASSFGASGAYEQYF
CDR3 DNA: TGTGCCAGCAGTTTTGGGGCTAGCGGCGCCTACGAGCAGTACTTC

D gene: TRBD2
clone size: -
V gene: TRBV4-3
J gene: TRBJ2-7
CDR3 protein: CASSQEGLAGTYEQYF
CDR3 DNA: TGCGCCAGCAGCCAAGAGGGTCTAGCGGGGACCTACGAGCAGTACTTC

D gene: -
clone size: few
V gene: TRBV6-5
J gene: TRBJ1-2
CDR3 protein: CASSYTTGDSGYTF
CDR3 DNA: TGTGCCAGCAGTTACACGACAGGAGATAGTGGCTACACCTTC

D gene: -
clone size: -
V gene: TRBV5-1
J gene: TRBJ2-1
CDR3 protein: CASSLEDTGYNEQFF
CDR3 DNA: TGCGCCAGCAGCTTGGAGGACACCGGATACAATGAGCAGTTCTTC

D gene: TRBD1
clone size: -
V gene: TRBV7-9
J gene: TRBJ2-7
CDR3 protein: CASSLADRGHREQYF
CDR3 DNA: TGTGCCAGCAGCTTAGCGGACAGGGGGCATCGGGAGCAGTACTTC

D gene: -
clone size: -
V gene: TRBV28
J gene: TRBJ2-5
CDR3 protein: CASSTTVGRGETQYF
CDR3 DNA: TGTGCCAGCAGTACGACAGTTGGCCGGGGAGAGACCCAGTACTTC

D gene: -
clone size: few
V gene: TRBV7-4
J gene: TRBJ2-7
CDR3 protein: CASSLDPRYEQYF
CDR3 DNA: TGTGCCAGCAGCTTAGACCCCAGATACGAGCAGTACTTC

D gene: -
clone size: -
V gene: TRBV6-1
J gene: TRBJ2-7
CDR3 protein: CASSIDPFYEQYF
CDR3 DNA: TGTGCCAGCAGTATAGACCCCTTCTACGAGCAGTACTTC

D gene: TRBD1
clone size: once
V gene: TRBV10-1
J gene: TRBJ2-7
CDR3 protein: CASQTGFGHEQYF
CDR3 DNA: TGCGCCAGCCAGACAGGGTTCGGCCACGAGCAGTACTTC